This TCR beta chain was obtained from a study of cytomegalovirus exposure and HLA in healthy donors. This clone was detected once. As yet, its antigen is unknown. This CDR3 has 12 amino acids. From germline, CDR1 is SQVTM and CDR2 ANQGSEA. The V and J ends lost 5 bases and 2 bases respectively, with 10 bases between them. In the PCR, 60 Vbeta and 13 Jbeta primers were used. Produced via immunoSEQ multiplex PCR; TCRdb's table is partial and in-frame only. The sample consists of some 150,000 clones, 80% of them appearing once. Overall study findings and caveats: High specificity and sensitivity for cytomegalovirus status were reported for the classifier. Presence/absence results assume similar sequencing depth per donor, which may not hold.

The source is a female donor in good health and CMV-seronegative. The sample comprised PBMCs. V and J are TRBV29-1 and TRBJ2-7; D might be TRBD2 (5 bases). CDR3 region: CSVSDGTYEQYF. The DNA for the CDR3 is TGCAGCGTTTCAGACGGGACCTACGAGCAGTACTTC.